This is a list of T cell receptor beta chains from one sample in a study of T and B cells in COVID-19 patients. TCRdb re-derived calls from the multiplex PCR reads in MiXCR, one entry per CDR3 protein. This sample has about 5,200 distinct CDR3 sequences, with 25% to 30% found just once. What was sequenced was blood. These receptors were obtained from a human donor with active COVID-19. Each CDR3 is given with its conserved first and last residue. The D gene is left open where the match is weak. Size is stated for part of the rows, as once, few or many counts, or as a class when the clone is expanded.

clone_size | j_call | v_call | d_call | cdr3_aa | cdr3_nt
medium-sized | TRBJ2-3 | TRBV6-5 | NA | CASSERLTDTQYF | TGTGCCAGCAGTGAGCGCCTCACAGATACGCAGTATTTT
few | TRBJ2-3 | TRBV10-1 | NA | CASSVVASTDTQYF | TGCGCCAGCAGTGTGGTAGCCTCCACAGATACGCAGTATTTT
NA | TRBJ1-5 | TRBV6-5 | NA | CASSGSTGTISNQPQHF | TGTGCCAGCAGTGGTTCCACCGGGACAATTAGCAATCAGCCCCAGCATTTT
medium-sized | TRBJ2-4 | TRBV19 | NA | CASSSKGRVIQYF | TGTGCCAGTAGTAGTAAGGGGCGGGTCATTCAGTACTTC
NA | TRBJ2-1 | TRBV7-2 | TRBD2 | CASSLRRRVGRINEQFF | TGTGCCAGCAGCTTAAGGCGCCGGGTCGGGAGGATCAATGAGCAGTTCTTC
medium-sized | TRBJ2-4 | TRBV18 | NA | CASSPNGQNIQYF | TGTGCCAGCTCACCAAATGGGCAGAACATTCAGTACTTC
few | TRBJ1-5 | TRBV27 | NA | CASSLDSKNSNQPQHF | TGTGCCAGCAGTTTAGACAGCAAGAATAGCAATCAGCCCCAGCATTTT
medium-sized | TRBJ2-3 | TRBV14 | NA | CASSQDGDTQYF | TGTGCCAGCAGCCAAGATGGAGATACGCAGTATTTT
few | TRBJ2-3 | TRBV6-2/TRBV6-3 | NA | CASSYEDLSASSTDTQYF | TGTGCCAGCAGTTACGAGGACCTGAGCGCTTCTAGCACAGATACGCAGTATTTT
few | TRBJ2-7 | TRBV7-2 | NA | CASTPTPGSSYEQYF | TGTGCCAGCACCCCCACCCCGGGGTCCTCCTACGAGCAGTACTTC